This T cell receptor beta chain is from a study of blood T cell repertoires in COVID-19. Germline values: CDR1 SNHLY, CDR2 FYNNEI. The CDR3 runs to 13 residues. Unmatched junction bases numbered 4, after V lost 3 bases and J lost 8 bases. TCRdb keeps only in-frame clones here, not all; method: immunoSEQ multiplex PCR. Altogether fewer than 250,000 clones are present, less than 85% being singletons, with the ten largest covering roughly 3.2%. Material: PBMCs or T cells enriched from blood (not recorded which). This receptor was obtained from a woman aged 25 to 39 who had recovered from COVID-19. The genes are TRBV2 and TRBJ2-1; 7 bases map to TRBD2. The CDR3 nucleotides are TGTGCCAGCAGTGACTCCGCGGGGGATGAGCAGTTCTTC. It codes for CASSDSAGDEQFF.